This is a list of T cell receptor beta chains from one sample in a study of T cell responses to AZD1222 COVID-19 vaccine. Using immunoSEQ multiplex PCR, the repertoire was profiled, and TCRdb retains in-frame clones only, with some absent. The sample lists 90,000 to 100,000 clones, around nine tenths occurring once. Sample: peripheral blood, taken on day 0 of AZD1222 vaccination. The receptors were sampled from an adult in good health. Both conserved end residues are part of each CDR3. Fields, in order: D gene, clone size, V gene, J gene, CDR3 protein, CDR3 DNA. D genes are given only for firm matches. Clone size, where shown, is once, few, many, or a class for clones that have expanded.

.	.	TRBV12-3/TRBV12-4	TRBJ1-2	CASSFSLRGYTF	TGTGCCAGCAGTTTTTCCCTTAGGGGCTACACCTTC
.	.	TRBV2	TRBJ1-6	CASGPYGGPRSPLHF	TGTGCCAGCGGTCCGTACGGGGGCCCTCGGTCACCCCTCCACTTT
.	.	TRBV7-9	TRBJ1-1	CASSFEQMNTEAFF	TGTGCCAGCAGCTTCGAACAAATGAACACTGAAGCTTTCTTT
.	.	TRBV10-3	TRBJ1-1	CAITTNTEAFF	TGTGCCATCACGACGAACACTGAAGCTTTCTTT
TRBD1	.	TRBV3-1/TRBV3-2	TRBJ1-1	CASRRATGAEAFF	TGTGCCAGCAGAAGGGCGACAGGGGCTGAAGCTTTCTTT
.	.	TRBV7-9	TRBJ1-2	CASSPLQAYGYTF	TGTGCCAGCAGCCCCCTCCAGGCTTATGGCTACACCTTC
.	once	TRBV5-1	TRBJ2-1	CASSLAINREDEQFF	TGCGCCAGCAGCTTGGCAATCAATAGGGAAGATGAGCAGTTCTTC
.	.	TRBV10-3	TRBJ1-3	CAITRQKSSGNTIYF	TGTGCCATCACCCGACAGAAGAGCTCTGGAAACACCATATATTTT
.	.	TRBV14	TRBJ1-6	CASSLQLGSYNSPLHF	TGTGCCAGCAGCCTCCAACTGGGCTCCTATAATTCACCCCTCCACTTT
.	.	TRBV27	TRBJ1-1	CASSLSSINWYSENTEAFF	TGTGCCAGCAGTTTATCTTCGATAAATTGGTACAGCGAGAACACTGAAGCTTTCTTT
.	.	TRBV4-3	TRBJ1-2	CASSQDWGVYGYTF	TGCGCCAGCAGCCAAGACTGGGGCGTCTATGGCTACACCTTC
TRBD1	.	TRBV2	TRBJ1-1	CASTDRTGMGTEAFF	TGTGCCAGCACTGATCGGACAGGGATGGGCACTGAAGCTTTCTTT
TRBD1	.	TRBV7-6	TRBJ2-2	CASSSGQGNTGELFF	TGTGCCAGCAGCTCCGGACAGGGAAACACCGGGGAGCTGTTTTTT
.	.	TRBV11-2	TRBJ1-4	CASSFGHLNEKLFF	TGTGCCAGCAGCTTTGGTCACCTTAATGAAAAACTGTTTTTT
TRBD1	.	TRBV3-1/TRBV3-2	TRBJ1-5	CASRGQGINQPQHF	TGTGCCAGCAGAGGACAGGGAATAAATCAGCCCCAGCATTTT
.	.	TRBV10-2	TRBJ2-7	CASSEYGIATYEQYF	TGCGCCAGCAGTGAGTACGGAATCGCTACCTACGAGCAGTACTTC
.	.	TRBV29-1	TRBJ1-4	CSVIKQGSHEKLFF	TGCAGCGTCATTAAACAGGGTTCCCATGAAAAACTGTTTTTT
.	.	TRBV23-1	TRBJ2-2	CASSQLENTGELFF	TGCGCCAGCAGTCAATTAGAAAACACCGGGGAGCTGTTTTTT
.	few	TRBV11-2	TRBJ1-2	CASSLSLGENYGYTF	TGTGCCAGCAGCCTGAGTCTGGGGGAGAACTATGGCTACACCTTC
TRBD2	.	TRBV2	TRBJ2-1	CASSVLAGGRGEQFF	TGTGCCAGCAGTGTACTAGCGGGGGGACGTGGTGAGCAGTTCTTC
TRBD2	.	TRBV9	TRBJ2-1	CASTRSGVYNEQFF	TGTGCCAGCACTCGGAGCGGGGTTTACAATGAGCAGTTCTTC
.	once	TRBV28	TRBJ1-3	CASSPPSPVSGNTIYF	TGTGCCAGCAGTCCGCCCTCACCAGTCTCTGGAAACACCATATATTTT
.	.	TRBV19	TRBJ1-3	CASSIDPGNTIYF	TGTGCCAGTAGTATAGATCCTGGAAACACCATATATTTT
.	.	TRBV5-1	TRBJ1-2	CASSPGPGTGYGYTF	TGCGCCAGCAGCCCGGGTCCCGGGACGGGCTATGGCTACACCTTC
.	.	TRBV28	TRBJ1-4	CASTRPRGSEKLFF	TGTGCCAGCACCCGCCCGAGGGGGAGTGAAAAACTGTTTTTT
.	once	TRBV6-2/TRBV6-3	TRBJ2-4	CASSPSGREKNIQYF	TGTGCCAGCAGCCCATCCGGACGTGAGAAAAACATTCAGTACTTC
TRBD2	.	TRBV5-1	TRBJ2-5	CASRSASGGVTRETQYF	TGCGCCAGCAGATCGGCCAGCGGGGGAGTTACACGGGAGACCCAGTACTTC
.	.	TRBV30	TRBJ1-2	CAWSTRDNGYTF	TGTGCCTGGAGTACTCGGGACAATGGCTACACCTTC
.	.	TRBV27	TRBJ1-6	CASTSLGAVAYNSPLHF	TGTGCCAGCACCTCCCTGGGGGCGGTGGCCTATAATTCACCCCTCCACTTT
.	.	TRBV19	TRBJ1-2	CASSGGFSGYTF	TGTGCCAGTAGTGGGGGGTTCAGCGGCTACACCTTC
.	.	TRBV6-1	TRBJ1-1	CASRLALDPEAFF	TGTGCCAGCAGATTGGCGTTAGACCCTGAAGCTTTCTTT
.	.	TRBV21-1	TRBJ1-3	CASSKSGPSSYF	TGTGCCAGCAGCAAATCGGGACCGTCCTCATATTTT
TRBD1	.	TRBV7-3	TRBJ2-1	CASSADRGSYNEQFF	TGTGCCAGCAGCGCTGACAGGGGGTCCTACAATGAGCAGTTCTTC
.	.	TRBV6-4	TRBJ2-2	CASSGGQDANTGELFF	TGTGCCAGCAGCGGGGGGCAGGATGCGAACACCGGGGAGCTGTTTTTT
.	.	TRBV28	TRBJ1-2	CASSPRRGDGYTF	TGTGCCAGCAGTCCGCGAAGGGGGGACGGCTACACCTTC
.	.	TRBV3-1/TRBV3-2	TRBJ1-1	CASSQDSSRDAAFF	TGTGCCAGCAGCCAAGATAGTAGCAGGGATGCCGCTTTCTTT
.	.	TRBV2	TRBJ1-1	CASIAGNTEAFF	TGTGCCAGCATCGCGGGGAACACTGAAGCTTTCTTT
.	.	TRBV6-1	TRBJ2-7	CASSETRDYEQYF	TGTGCCAGCAGTGAAACAAGGGACTACGAGCAGTACTTC
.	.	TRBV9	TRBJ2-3	CASTRKGGSPDTQYF	TGTGCCAGCACTAGGAAGGGGGGGTCTCCAGATACGCAGTATTTT
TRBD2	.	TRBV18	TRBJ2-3	CASSPGTSGGAGDTQYF	TGTGCCAGCTCACCCGGGACTAGCGGGGGGGCCGGAGATACGCAGTATTTT
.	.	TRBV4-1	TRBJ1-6	CASSQDKGSSYNSPLHF	TGCGCCAGCAGCCAAGATAAGGGGAGCTCCTATAATTCACCCCTCCACTTT
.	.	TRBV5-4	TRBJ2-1	CASSLWSLFGVEDYNEQFF	TGTGCCAGCAGCTTGTGGTCCCTCTTCGGGGTGGAGGACTACAATGAGCAGTTCTTC
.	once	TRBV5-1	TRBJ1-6	CASSLEARDNSPLHF	TGCGCCAGCAGCTTGGAGGCCAGGGATAATTCACCCCTCCACTTT
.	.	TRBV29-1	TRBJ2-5	CSVQSGSETQYF	TGCAGCGTCCAAAGCGGTTCAGAGACCCAGTACTTC
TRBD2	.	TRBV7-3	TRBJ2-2	CASSPQRGPTGELFF	TGTGCCAGCAGCCCGCAGCGGGGGCCGACCGGGGAGCTGTTTTTT
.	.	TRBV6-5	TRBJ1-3	CASSPGGPGNTIYF	TGTGCCAGCAGCCCCGGCGGACCTGGAAACACCATATATTTT
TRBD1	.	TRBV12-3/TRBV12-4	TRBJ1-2	CASSLRQGAGYTF	TGTGCCAGCAGCCTGAGACAGGGGGCCGGCTACACCTTC
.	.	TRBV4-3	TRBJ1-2	CASSQEGELYGYTF	TGCGCCAGCAGCCAAGAGGGGGAACTCTATGGCTACACCTTC
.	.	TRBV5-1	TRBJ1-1	CASSSRNNTEAFF	TGCGCCAGCAGCTCTCGGAATAACACTGAAGCTTTCTTT